This T cell receptor beta chain was obtained from a study of identical twins. TCRdb re-called the 5' RACE reads through MiXCR, storing one row per CDR3 protein. The sample lists about 520,000 distinct CDR3 sequences, about 20% occurring once. Germline V gives CDR1 MNHNS, CDR2 SASEGT. This CDR3 has 13 residues. Trimming removed 2 bases from V and 13 bases from J, with 12 bases in between. These data also formed part of another study, on T cells expressing NK-cell markers.

This chain uses TRBV6-1 with TRBJ1-6, with D perhaps TRBD1 (5 bases). Sequencing used CD4+ T cells sorted from blood. The receptor's source is a woman aged 18-29 years in good health. The CDR3 nucleotides read TGTGCCAGCAGTGAACAGGGATGGTTGCCCCTCCACTTT. Protein: CASSEQGWLPLHF.